These 31 T cell receptor beta chains share one sample of origin, sequenced in a study of shared clonotypes between healthy human individuals. The method was immunoSEQ multiplex PCR; TCRdb's version includes in-frame clones alone and lacks a portion of them. The data contain some 1,100,000 clones, around 82% of them singletons. The specimen was memory CD4+ T cells from PBMCs. The subset is: CD45RA-negative fraction. The receptors were gathered from a young man in good health. Some clones in this sample may be carry-over from other donors' samples.

A few counts support this clone. J is TRBJ2-1 and V is TRBV6-1; TRBD1 might be the D (5 bases). The CDR3 length is 14 residues. V was pared by 7 bases and J by 4 bases, with 14 bases between. CDR1 is MNHNS, CDR2 SASEGT, per germline. The CDR3 DNA follows: TGTGCCAGCATTATGGCGACAGAGTACAATGAGCAGTTCTTC. It codes for CASIMATEYNEQFF.

A word on this clone: With a far larger clone one base away, a read error is the likely cause. The chain couples TRBV7-9 to TRBJ1-1, with D unclear. With 5 bases removed from V and 1 base from J, the gap between germline ends came to 8 bases. In germline, CDR1 is SEHNR, CDR2 FQNEAQ (reference sequence). This CDR3 comprises 13 residues. The CDR3 here is CASSQHWNTEAFF. In nucleotides, the CDR3 is TGTGCCAGCAGCCAACACTGGAACACTGAAGCTTTCTTT.

The gene calls are TRBV5-1 and TRBJ2-5; 7 bases map to TRBD1. CDR3 length equals 15 residues. J lost 4 bases, V lost 2 bases, and 8 bases had no gene match. Looked up from germline, CDR1 is SGHRS and CDR2 is YFSETQ. The CDR3 DNA follows: TGCGCCAGCAGCTTACCGGGACAGATTGTAGAGACCCAGTACTTC. Protein product: CASSLPGQIVETQYF.

The chain is built from TRBV18 and TRBJ1-4; perhaps TRBD1 as D (5 bases). CDR3 length equals 17 residues. The ends were cut back, 6 bases at V and 0 bases at J, with 17 bases in the middle. CDR1 is KGHSH, CDR2 LQKENI, per germline. CDR3 sequence: CASSSSRGLATNEKLFF. The DNA for the CDR3 is TGTGCCAGCTCCTCTTCTCGGGGACTTGCAACTAATGAAAAACTGTTTTTT.

This clone has at least ten counts. The rearrangement uses TRBV7-6 and TRBJ2-1; TRBD2 aligns across 11 bases. Germline V lookup: CDR1 SGHVS, CDR2 FNYEAQ. V shed 5 bases and J 2 bases; nucleotides not matched to a gene: 5. This CDR3 is 16 amino acids long. The CDR3 reads CASSRGTSGAYNEQFF. The CDR3 DNA reads TGTGCCAGCAGCAGGGGGACTAGCGGAGCCTACAATGAGCAGTTCTTC. The full variable domain, rest sourced from reference TRBV7-6 and TRBJ2-1, is GAGVSQSPRYKVTKRGQDVALRCDPISGHVSLYWYRQALGQGPEFLTYFNYEAQQDKSGLPNDRFSAERPEGSISTLTIQRTEQRDSAMYRCASSRGTSGAYNEQFFGPGTRLTVL.

This chain's CDR3 is CARRGRDRVAGYTF. CDR3 coding DNA: TGTGCCAGACGCGGACGGGACCGGGTTGCTGGCTACACCTTC. The rearrangement links TRBV27 to TRBJ1-2, with D tentatively TRBD1 (5 bases). There are 14 residues in the CDR3. The germline V and J ends were trimmed by 9 bases and 7 bases, with 21 bases remaining between them. Germline loops: CDR1 MNHEY, CDR2 SMNVEV (reference sequence).

This clone showed up just once. The chain has TRBV4-3 and TRBJ2-7; D not resolved. This CDR3 is built from 15 residues. The V end lost 6 bases, the J end lost 3 bases, and 18 bases lay between the germline ends. The germline V gene encodes CDR1 LGHNA and CDR2 YSLEER. The chain's CDR3 is CASSRNRVAYYEQYF. DNA for the CDR3: TGCGCCAGCAGTCGGAATAGGGTGGCTTACTACGAGCAGTACTTC.

The genes are TRBV6-5 and TRBJ2-3; D is undetermined. Germline V lookup: CDR1 MNHEY, CDR2 SVGAGI. The CDR3 spans 13 residues. Deletions cut 6 bases from V and 4 bases from J, with 11 bases between. CDR3 nucleotides: TGTGCCAGCAGGCCCGGCCGGGCAGATACGCAGTATTTT. The encoded protein is CASRPGRADTQYF.

J is TRBJ1-3 and V is TRBV4-1; D is perhaps TRBD1 (5 bases). The CDR3 is 16 amino acids. The ends were cut back, 0 bases at V and 0 bases at J, with 9 bases in the middle. Germline CDR1 is MGHRA and CDR2 is YSYEKL. The CDR3 DNA follows: TGCGCCAGCAGCCAAGAAGCAGGGAGCTCTGGAAACACCATATATTTT. This codes for CASSQEAGSSGNTIYF.

CDR3 DNA: TGTGCCAGCAGCAAATCCGTCCTCGGACACACTACGGTCGGCAATCAGCCCCAGCATTTT. Translation: CASSKSVLGHTTVGNQPQHF. V is TRBV21-1 and J is TRBJ1-5; TRBD1, as called in the table, went unchecked against the DNA. TRBV21-1 is annotated as a pseudogene. The length of the CDR3 is 20 residues.

The chain couples TRBV18 to TRBJ2-5; 7 positions match TRBD1. Germline V gene sequence: CDR1 KGHSH, CDR2 LQKENI. The CDR3 is made up of 16 amino acids. V gave up 4 bases and J gave up 6 bases; unmatched junction bases: 14. CDR3 protein: CASSRQTGHQEKTQYF. The CDR3 nucleotides read TGTGCCAGCTCACGGCAGACAGGGCACCAAGAGAAGACCCAGTACTTC.

The chain uses TRBV6-1 and TRBJ2-7, with 9 bases identical to TRBD1. Trimming at V came to 8 bases and at J to 5 bases, leaving 10 bases not matched to a gene. Germline V gene lookup returns CDR1 MNHNS and CDR2 SASEGT. The CDR3 is 14 residues long. Written as DNA, the CDR3 is TGTGCCAGCTCCGGACAGGGGCCATCCGACGAGCAGTACTTC. It yields the protein CASSGQGPSDEQYF.

The gene calls are TRBV7-2 and TRBJ2-3; the match to TRBD1 covers 7 bases. The junction had 4 bases not matched to a gene; V was cut back by 4 bases and J by 0 bases. Germline-derived CDR1 and CDR2 are SGHTA and FQGNSA. This CDR3 contains 15 residues. CDR3 sequence: CASSSTGYSTDTQYF. CDR3 bases: TGTGCCAGCAGCTCGACAGGGTACAGCACAGATACGCAGTATTTT.

This clone was found once. V usage is TRBV19 and J usage is TRBJ2-3, with D unclear. V was trimmed by 3 bases and J by 3 bases, leaving 7 bases between them. The CDR3 is 13 residues long. Per germline, CDR1 LNHDA and CDR2 SQIVND (reference sequence). CDR3 nucleotide sequence: TGTGCCAGTAGTATTTCCGGAACAGATACGCAGTATTTT. As protein: CASSISGTDTQYF. Drawing the rest from reference TRBV19 and TRBJ2-3, the complete variable domain is DGGITQSPKYLFRKEGQNVTLSCEQNLNHDAMYWYRQDPGQGLRLIYYSQIVNDFQKGDIAEGYSVSREKKESFPLTVTSAQKNPTAFYLCASSISGTDTQYFGPGTRLTVL.

This clone was recorded once. The rearrangement links TRBV11-2 to TRBJ1-2; D ambiguous. This CDR3 comprises 13 residues. V was clipped by 4 bases and J by 7 bases, with 13 bases between them. Germline assignment: CDR1 SGHAT and CDR2 FQNNGV. The CDR3 coding sequence is TGTGCCAGCAGCTCAGCGATGGCTTTTGGCTACACCTTC. It codes for CASSSAMAFGYTF.

In this sample, this clone turned up a few times. The chain is built from TRBV9 and TRBJ1-4; perhaps TRBD1 as D (6 bases). CDR3 size: 14 residues. CDR1 and CDR2 (germline): SGDLS, YYNGEE. The V end was cut by 1 base, the J end by 10 bases, with 14 bases between. The CDR3 loop reads CASSVSGGNGKLFF. CDR3 coding DNA: TGTGCCAGCAGCGTAAGCGGGGGCAACGGAAAACTGTTTTTT.

This clone was seen ten or more times. The chain couples TRBV5-8 to TRBJ2-5, with 8 bases aligning to TRBD1. Trimming cost V 5 bases and J 4 bases; bases outside gene matches: 7. The CDR3 extends over 14 amino acids. Germline CDR1 reads SGHTS; CDR2 reads YDEGEE. The CDR3 DNA is TGTGCCAGCAGTCCCAGGGGGCGAGGAGAGACCCAGTACTTC. Protein sequence: CASSPRGRGETQYF.

The chain carries TRBV5-4 and TRBJ2-7, with a possible D match to TRBD2 (6 bases). The V and J ends lost 4 bases and 1 base respectively, with 12 bases between them. Germline V gene lookup returns CDR1 SGHNT and CDR2 YYREEE (reference sequence). The CDR3 totals 14 residues. CDR3 sequence reads: CASSPSGTSYEQYF. CDR3 nucleotides: TGTGCCAGCAGCCCTTCCGGGACTTCCTACGAGCAGTACTTC.

A single count supports this clone. This chain joins TRBV28 and TRBJ1-2; no reliable D call. Germline CDR1 and CDR2: MDHEN and SYDVKM. V was trimmed by 2 bases and J by 4 bases, leaving 11 bases between them. CDR3 length equals 14 residues. CDR3 region: CASSLRERSYGYTF. DNA of the CDR3: TGTGCCAGCAGTTTAAGGGAAAGGAGCTATGGCTACACCTTC.

V gene TRBV5-4 combines with J gene TRBJ2-7, with TRBD1 identical over 9 bases. The V and J ends lost 5 bases and 3 bases, in that order; junction bases with no gene match: 12. Germline V lookup: CDR1 SGHNT, CDR2 YYREEE (reference sequence). The CDR3 loop spans 16 amino acids. DNA of the CDR3: TGTGCCAGCAGGCAGCGCCCGGGACAGGGCTACTACGAGCAGTACTTC. It codes for CASRQRPGQGYYEQYF.

The V call is TRBV28, the J call TRBJ1-5, with 8 bases that match TRBD1. The germline V gene has CDR1 MDHEN and CDR2 SYDVKM. V was pared by 6 bases and J by 7 bases, with 17 bases of the junction left unmatched. The CDR3 spans 17 residues. CDR3 region: CASRPWMGAGGYQPQHF. The CDR3, as DNA: TGTGCCAGCAGACCGTGGATGGGGGCAGGGGGCTACCAGCCCCAGCATTTT.

This chain joins TRBV5-1 and TRBJ1-5; D is unclear. This CDR3 is 13 amino acids long. Trimming pared 1 base from V and 7 bases from J, leaving 9 bases between. The germline V gene has CDR1 SGHRS and CDR2 YFSETQ. This CDR3 is CASSLNVGQPQHF. DNA of the CDR3: TGCGCCAGCAGCTTGAATGTGGGGCAGCCCCAGCATTTT.

The chain joins TRBV28 to TRBJ2-7; D gene ambiguous. V was clipped by 0 bases and J by 3 bases, with 9 bases between them. The CDR3 loop spans 14 amino acids. Looked up from germline, CDR1 is MDHEN and CDR2 is SYDVKM. The CDR3 DNA sequence: TGTGCCAGCAGTTTATGGGCCCCAGTCTACGAGCAGTACTTC. The encoded protein is CASSLWAPVYEQYF.

This clone occurred once. This sequence joins TRBV18 and TRBJ1-1; D unresolved. This CDR3 contains 15 residues. V was cut by 1 base and J by 4 bases, with 13 bases left in between. CDR1 and CDR2 from the germline V gene are KGHSH and LQKENI. In DNA form, the CDR3 reads TGTGCCAGCTCACCACAAGGCCCTTCGGGCACTGAAGCTTTCTTT. It is translated as CASSPQGPSGTEAFF.

The chain uses TRBV13 and TRBJ2-1, with 8 bases aligning to TRBD1. The CDR3 runs 18 residues. J was trimmed by 3 bases and V by 0 bases; bases with no gene match: 10. From germline, CDR1 is PRHDT and CDR2 FYEKMQ (reference sequence). CDR3 region: CASSLGTRQGTVYNEQFF. For the CDR3, the DNA is TGTGCCAGCAGCTTAGGAACGAGACAGGGGACTGTCTACAATGAGCAGTTCTTC.

This clone was observed a handful of times. The genes are TRBV2 and TRBJ1-1; no definite D call. V was pared by 8 bases and J by 0 bases, with 10 bases between. This CDR3 spans 13 amino acids. Germline lookup yields CDR1 SNHLY and CDR2 FYNNEI. The CDR3 region is CASGSDMNTEAFF. The CDR3 DNA sequence: TGTGCCAGCGGGTCAGACATGAACACTGAAGCTTTCTTT.

This chain joins TRBV15 and TRBJ1-2, with D unresolved. Between the trimmed V and J ends, which lost 0 bases and 6 bases, there was a span of 11 bases. This CDR3 comprises 14 residues. In germline, CDR1 is LNHNV, CDR2 YYDKDF (reference sequence). The CDR3 sequence: CATSRDRSVDGYTF. The CDR3 DNA is TGTGCCACCAGCAGAGATCGGTCAGTGGATGGCTACACCTTC. Complete variable domain (other parts from reference TRBV15 and TRBJ1-2): DAMVIQNPRYQVTQFGKPVTLSCSQTLNHNVMYWYQQKSSQAPKLLFHYYDKDFNNEADTPDNFQSRRPNTSFCFLDIRSPGLGDTAMYLCATSRDRSVDGYTFGSGTRLTVV.

This chain joins TRBV9 and TRBJ1-4; D uncertain. From germline, CDR1 is SGDLS and CDR2 YYNGEE. Trimming removed 4 bases at V and 8 bases at J, with 15 bases between. CDR3 length: 14 residues. The CDR3 loop reads CASSHRAHGEKLFF. CDR3 in DNA: TGTGCCAGCAGCCATCGGGCTCATGGGGAAAAACTGTTTTTT.

The chain links TRBV2 to TRBJ2-7; 7 nucleotides align to TRBD1. Trimming cost V 6 bases and J 3 bases; bases outside gene matches: 11. The CDR3 covers 15 residues. Germline V gene lookup returns CDR1 SNHLY and CDR2 FYNNEI. The CDR3 reads CASRTRRQGFYEQYF. CDR3 coding DNA: TGTGCCAGCAGGACCCGGAGACAGGGTTTCTACGAGCAGTACTTC. Combining the CDR3 with reference TRBV2 and TRBJ2-7 gives the whole variable domain EPEVTQTPSHQVTQMGQEVILRCVPISNHLYFYWYRQILGQKVEFLVSFYNNEISEKSEIFDDQFSVERPDGSNFTLKIRSTKLEDSAMYFCASRTRRQGFYEQYFGPGTRLTVT.

V and J are TRBV25-1 and TRBJ1-4, with D possibly matching TRBD1 (6 bases). This CDR3 contains 14 residues. The germline V gene has CDR1 MGHDK and CDR2 SYGVNS. V lost 5 bases, J lost 4 bases, and 11 bases lay in between. The CDR3 region is CASSPGHSNEKLFF. The CDR3 DNA reads as TGTGCCAGCAGTCCGGGACACAGTAATGAAAAACTGTTTTTT.

The rearrangement uses TRBV9 and TRBJ1-1; D not resolved. This CDR3 is 16 amino acids long. Germline lookup yields CDR1 SGDLS and CDR2 YYNGEE. Between the trimmed V and J ends, which lost 4 bases and 0 bases, there was a span of 16 bases. The CDR3 DNA follows: TGTGCCAGCAGCTTGGAAGCAGGACCAATGAACACTGAAGCTTTCTTT. Its protein product is CASSLEAGPMNTEAFF.